Included here is one TCR beta chain sequence, with context. Its antigen is unknown. No much larger clone is present one base from it, and per-base qualities are unavailable. The receptor library was made with the immunoSEQ multiplex PCR assay. A mixture of 60 forward primers for TCR Vbeta segments and 13 reverse primers for TCR Jbeta segments was used in the multiplex PCR. Amplification of the CDR3 region of rearranged TCR beta genes was performed with a multiplex PCR assay on genomic DNA. The amplified TCR beta libraries were sequenced on the Illumina HiSeq System as 87-base-pair reads. The published analysis was carried out like this. Across the 666 repertoires, a later analysis counted 75 million to 90 million unique TCR beta chains, some 11 million of which were shared by at least two donors. A nearest-neighbor algorithm error-corrected the raw reads and collapsed the reads into unique sequences, merging closely related sequences to remove PCR and sequencing errors. V, D and J gene segments were assigned by aligning CDR3 sequences to IMGT reference sequences. For a sequence to be retained, a match of at least six nucleotides was required to both a V gene segment and a J gene segment. Rearrangements were classified as productive when the CDR3 lacked stop codons and remained in frame with V and J, and all other rearrangements were classified as non-productive. Following IMGT convention, CDR3 was defined as the stretch from the second conserved V-encoded cysteine to the conserved J-encoded phenylalanine. The earlier analysis of fewer than 700 of the donors excluded sequences that lacked an unambiguous match to a single V gene segment. An earlier analysis of 587 of the donors called V segments functional above 56.7% productive rearrangements and segregating when the between-donor standard deviation exceeded 5%. A statistical classification framework was built for diagnosing cytomegalovirus status from the catalog of TCR beta chain sequences. V and J gene assignment, in a later analysis, came from comparing TCR nucleotide sequences with IMGT/GENE-DB human TR gene sequences. Using the TCRdist pipeline, a later analysis assigned CDR3 sequences along with most-parsimonious VDJ recombination scenarios. In a later analysis, each TCR beta chain was defined by its CDR3 amino acid sequence together with its V-gene family, and reads without a unique V-gene family were excluded. In a later analysis, approximately 590 highly shared, low-generation-probability nucleotide sequences were removed to address suspected cross-contamination and a sequencing artifact. In a later analysis, a clonal expansion index for each public chain was calculated from normalized within-repertoire ranks of inferred template counts. In a later analysis, generation probabilities were computed using a VDJ recombination model fitted to out-of-frame rearrangements, and the results were checked against IGoR. In a later analysis, hypergeometric tests were used to score TCR-TCR, TCR-HLA and TCR-CMV co-occurrence, with a repertoire-size bias correction applied to TCR pairs. False discovery rates were estimated in a later analysis by permuting HLA or CMV assignments 20 times. In a later analysis, co-occurring TCRs were grouped using DBSCAN, and TCRdist sequence similarity was added for clustering within HLA-allele-positive subsets. Repertoires with fewer than 30,000 or more than 120,000 public chains, plus five repertoires with anomalous nucleotide sharing, were excluded from co-occurrence clustering. TCRdb obtained this table from immuneACCESS and retained in-frame rearrangements with V and J assigned. These tables miss some clones; where compared with another copy, unresolved V genes account for less than half of the shortfall, and the remainder is unexplained. Clonal size and the V and J genes are those of that table, whereas D and trimming came from the DNA. This sample has around 130,000 clones in its table, and around 9% of those were observed once. The ten biggest clones cover 5.5% of the sample.

The record originates from a study of cytomegalovirus exposure and HLA in healthy donors (dated by TCRdb to 2016 to 2017). Broadly, across the study: An earlier analysis of approximately 640 of the donors reported approximately 290 Gb of sequence data and roughly 110 million unique TCR beta sequences from about 180 million T cells. Alongside the repertoire data, information on donor age, sex, ethnicity and CMV serostatus was compiled. Every discovery cohort repertoire had been produced on one sequencing platform. Among 300 to 450 genotyped donors of the cohort, an average of roughly 240,000 unique TCR beta nucleotide sequences were sequenced per donor, roughly 20% of them non-productive. The genetic ancestry cluster associated with self-reported Caucasian donors included about 81% of the 398 genotyped donors. In a later genetic analysis, genome-wide SNP genotypes for about three fifths of the 666 donors were used, and that subset was treated as a discovery cohort. The study used immunosequencing to profile the T cell repertoires of 600 to 850 subjects and linked those repertoires to cytomegalovirus serostatus. An earlier analysis of several hundred of the donors used high-throughput TCR beta sequencing to judge whether each TCR beta V gene segment behaved as functional or pseudogenic. Besides the first cohort of about 730 subjects, a separate validation cohort made up of 95 to 150 different subjects was used. The study was designed to test whether signatures of past pathogen exposure could be identified by cataloging public T cell receptors. Roughly 5 DR-DQ haplotypes were handled as single units for association and clustering, since linkage in the cohort was strong. In the later analysis, no new phenotypic data were used to find candidate immune exposures; instead, reliance was placed on TCR beta sequences and their occurrence across donors. To predict cytomegalovirus infection status, the study brought together high-throughput TCR immunosequencing, statistical association of individual TCRs with disease status, and machine learning. A later analysis re-examined previously published TCR beta repertoires from roughly 650 donors and added high-resolution HLA genotyping to investigate patterns of TCR occurrence. Class I and class II HLA loci were covered by the typing at four-digit resolution. The number of donors typed differed by locus, with 629-630 for A, B, C, DRB1 and DQB1, 522 for DQA1, 606 for DPA1, and under 490 for DPB1. Approximately 310 gigabases of sequencing data and approximately 80 million unique TCR sequences were included in an early release covering several hundred HLA-typed donors.

Summary of the overall study and its limitations: In a later genetic analysis, fewer N-insertions in productive TCRs were reported among donors in an Asian-associated ancestry cluster than the roughly 700-donor mean. Because some donors lacked HLA typing at each locus, the association tests relied only on the typed subset. The classifier was reported to diagnose cytomegalovirus status with high specificity and sensitivity in both the original and validation cohorts. Most TCR sequences were seen in very few donors, while some public TCRs were found in many individuals. In an earlier analysis of about 600 of the donors, most TCR beta V segments appeared in productive rearrangements about 87% or about 30% of the time, broadly matching IMGT annotations. Sequencing depth was assumed to be roughly uniform across donors in the presence/absence analyses, though that assumption may not hold. A group of highly shared sequence variants was considered likely to be a technical artifact of the sequencing pipeline. A later analysis found that most CMV-associated TCR beta chains appeared HLA-restricted, with HLA associations seemingly driven largely by CMV exposure. Strong co-occurrence of HLA alleles, especially DR and DQ, made assigning TCR associations to individual alleles difficult. The 87-base-pair reads could not distinguish some IMGT-functional V segments, including TRBV6-2 and TRBV6-3, so those segments were excluded. The earlier analysis of 450 to 700 of the donors excluded roughly 16 rarely observed V segments, including chromosome 9 orphons, because counts were too low. According to the authors, the approach could potentially be generalized to other disease states and immunological phenotypes. Correlated functional status among segregating V segments might be attributable to linkage disequilibrium, but an unknown experimental factor could not be ruled out. For the cohort, immune exposure information was limited to CMV serostatus. A total of 164 TCR beta chains were listed by the study as associated with cytomegalovirus. At a false discovery rate of 0.05, a later analysis linked 16,951 TCR beta sequences to specific HLA alleles. A further reported finding was that TCR beta sequences accurately predicted the HLA-A and HLA-B alleles for most subjects in the first cohort. Only TCR beta chains were sequenced in this cohort, and the absence of alpha or paired-chain data limited detectable features. According to a later analysis, TCR association rates differed among HLA loci, with DRB1 alleles showing the most associated TCRs and HLA-C alleles showing the fewest. An association between a missense DCLRE1C variant and V-gene and J-gene trimming of TCR beta chains was found in a later genetic analysis and replicated in an independent cohort. In a later analysis, HLA-associated TCR beta chains showed more clonal expansion and lower generation probabilities than non-associated chains that were equally common. In vitro tests confirmed that a few of the cytomegalovirus-associated TCR beta chains recognize cytomegalovirus antigens. Several of the top co-occurrence clusters appeared to be linked to parvovirus B19, influenza, CMV and Epstein-Barr virus, according to a later analysis.

From a lookup of the germline V gene, CDR1 and CDR2 are SNHLY and FYNNEI. V and J are trimmed by 6 bases and 4 bases, and the gene matches miss 5 bases of the junction. The CDR3 spans 14 residues, from the cysteine through the phenylalanine. Only the CDR3 region is kept as DNA, spanning 42 bases read in frame from base 1. The cohort comprised 670 or so healthy bone marrow donors. Cohort members were all nominally healthy when sampled, although unrecorded immune exposures were likely present. The donor was CMV seronegative and belonged to the group of 320 or so seronegative cohort members. Each donor provided a peripheral blood sample, and peripheral blood mononuclear cells were used for TCR beta sequencing. The Qiagen DNeasy Blood Extraction Kit was used to extract genomic DNA from the blood cell samples.

Sequenced input: PBMCs. This chain joins TRBV2 to TRBJ2-5, and TRBD2 matches 10 of the central bases. This sequence was found in a man in his forties in good health and CMV-seronegative. The CDR3 region has the sequence CASSAGTSVETQYF. The bases are TGTGCCAGCAGCGCCGGGACTAGCGTAGAGACCCAGTACTTC.